This TCR beta chain was sequenced in a study of cytomegalovirus exposure and HLA in healthy donors. The CDR3 is 15 amino acids. Trimming shortened V by 0 bases and J by 4 bases, and 9 bases separated the two germline ends. Germline assignment: CDR1 LNHNV and CDR2 YYDKDF (reference sequence). Donors were ostensibly healthy at sampling, although undocumented immune exposures were probable. It was with 60 Vbeta and 13 Jbeta primers that the PCR ran. The data were produced by immunoSEQ multiplex PCR, yet TCRdb's version contains in-frame clones alone and is incomplete. The data contain about 170,000 clones, just over 75% of them singletons. This clone was detected only once.

This TCR came from a woman in her thirties in good health and CMV-seropositive. Sequencing was done on a sample of PBMCs. The V gene is TRBV15, the J gene TRBJ2-2; D remains ambiguous. The CDR3 loop reads CATSRDIWATGELFF. Here the CDR3 DNA reads TGTGCCACCAGCAGAGATATTTGGGCCACCGGGGAGCTGTTTTTT.